Described below is a single T cell receptor beta chain sequence and its context. TCRdb keeps only in-frame clones here, not all; method: immunoSEQ multiplex PCR. This sample carries under 200,000 clones, 90% of them seen once, and the ten largest clones take 0.5% to 0.65%. The data were obtained in a study of blood T cell repertoires in COVID-19. Whole-study context: Material from acute and convalescent COVID-19 was sourced from the United States, Italy and Spain.

Germline CDR1 SGHTA, CDR2 FQGNSA. The CDR3 spans 17 residues. J gave up 6 bases and V 0 bases, and 4 bases lay outside the gene matches. The rearrangement links TRBV7-2 to TRBJ2-1, with 14 bases matching TRBD2. Sequences were obtained from peripheral blood. The source is a man aged 50-60 years with acute or convalescent COVID-19. CDR3 region: CASSLARGTSGSNEQFF. The CDR3 coding sequence is TGTGCCAGCAGCTTAGCCCGCGGGACTAGCGGGAGCAATGAGCAGTTCTTC. Supplemented by reference TRBV7-2 and TRBJ2-1, the full variable domain reads GAGVSQSPSNKVTEKGKDVELRCDPISGHTALYWYRQSLGQGLEFLIYFQGNSAPDKSGLPSDRFSAERTGGSVSTLTIQRTQQEDSAVYLCASSLARGTSGSNEQFFGPGTRLTVL.